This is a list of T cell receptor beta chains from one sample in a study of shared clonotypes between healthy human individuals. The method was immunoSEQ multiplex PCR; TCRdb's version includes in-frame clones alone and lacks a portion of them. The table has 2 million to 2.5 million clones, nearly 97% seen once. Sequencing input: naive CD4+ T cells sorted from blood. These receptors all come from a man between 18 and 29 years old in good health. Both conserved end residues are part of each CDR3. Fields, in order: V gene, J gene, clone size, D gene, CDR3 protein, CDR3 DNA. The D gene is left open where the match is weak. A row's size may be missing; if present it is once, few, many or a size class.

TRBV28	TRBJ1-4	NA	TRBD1	CASSTDRDRGEKLFF	TGTGCCAGCAGTACCGACAGGGACCGCGGCGAAAAACTGTTTTTT
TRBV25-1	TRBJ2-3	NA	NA	CASSGDDRTSTQYF	TGTGCCAGCAGTGGAGACGACAGGACATCAACGCAGTATTTT
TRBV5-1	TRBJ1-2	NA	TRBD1	CASSWGDRVLYGYTF	TGCGCCAGCAGCTGGGGGGACAGGGTCCTCTATGGCTACACCTTC
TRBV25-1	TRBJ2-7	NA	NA	CASSGKWDYEQYF	TGTGCCAGCAGTGGTAAGTGGGACTACGAGCAGTACTTC
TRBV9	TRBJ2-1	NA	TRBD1	CASSVGDREQFF	TGTGCCAGCAGCGTAGGGGACAGGGAGCAGTTCTTC
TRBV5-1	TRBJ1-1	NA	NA	CASSFGKQGGTEAFF	TGCGCCAGCAGCTTTGGGAAACAGGGAGGCACTGAAGCTTTCTTT
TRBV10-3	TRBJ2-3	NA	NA	CAISGLAEADTQYF	TGTGCCATCAGTGGATTAGCGGAGGCAGATACGCAGTATTTT
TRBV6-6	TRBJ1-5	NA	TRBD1	CASLDRPSGQPQHF	TGTGCCAGCCTGGACAGGCCCTCCGGGCAGCCCCAGCATTTT
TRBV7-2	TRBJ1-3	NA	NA	CASSLVGFGNTIYF	TGTGCCAGCAGCTTGGTGGGCTTTGGAAACACCATATATTTT
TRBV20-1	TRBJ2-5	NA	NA	CSARRLETQYF	TGCAGTGCTAGAAGACTGGAGACCCAGTACTTC
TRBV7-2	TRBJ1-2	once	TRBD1	CASSDRGGCTF	TGTGCCAGCAGCGACAGGGGAGGATGCACCTTC
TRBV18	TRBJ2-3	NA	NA	CASSSTGTDTQYF	TGTGCCAGCTCATCGACTGGAACAGATACGCAGTATTTT
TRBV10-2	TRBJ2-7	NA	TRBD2	CAISPGGEQYF	TGCGCCATATCCCCGGGGGGCGAGCAGTACTTC
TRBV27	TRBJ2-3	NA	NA	CASASPGGETDTQYF	TGTGCCAGCGCCTCCCCAGGCGGGGAGACAGATACGCAGTATTTT
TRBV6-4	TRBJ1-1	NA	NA	CASKPGIGGNTEAFF	TGTGCCAGCAAGCCGGGAATCGGAGGGAACACTGAAGCTTTCTTT
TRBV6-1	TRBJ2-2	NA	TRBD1	CASSGTGLGDGELFF	TGTGCCAGCAGTGGGACAGGTCTCGGGGACGGGGAGCTGTTTTTT
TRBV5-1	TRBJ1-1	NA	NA	CASSLDRQNTEAFF	TGCGCCAGCAGCTTGGATCGGCAGAACACTGAAGCTTTCTTT
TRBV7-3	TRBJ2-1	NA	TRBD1	CASSASTGGRGEQFF	TGTGCCAGCAGCGCATCGACAGGGGGTCGTGGTGAGCAGTTCTTC
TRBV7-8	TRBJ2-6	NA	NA	CASSLWASSGANVLTF	TGTGCCAGCAGCTTATGGGCCAGCTCTGGGGCCAACGTCCTGACTTTC
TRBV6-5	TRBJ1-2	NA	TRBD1	CASTRDRGRGYTF	TGTGCCAGCACCAGAGACAGGGGCAGGGGCTACACCTTC
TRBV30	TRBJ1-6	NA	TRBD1	CAWTPTGDSPLHF	TGTGCCTGGACCCCGACAGGGGATTCACCCCTCCACTTT
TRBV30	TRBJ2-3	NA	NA	CAWSVAGTDTQYF	TGTGCCTGGAGTGTAGCGGGCACAGATACGCAGTATTTT
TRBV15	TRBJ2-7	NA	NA	CATSRGGTGTYEQYF	TGTGCCACCAGCAGAGGAGGGACGGGCACCTACGAGCAGTACTTC
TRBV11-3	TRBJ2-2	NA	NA	CASSSPQNTGELFF	TGTGCCAGCAGCTCCCCTCAGAACACCGGGGAGCTGTTTTTT
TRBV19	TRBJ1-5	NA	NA	CASSYAESSNQPQHF	TGTGCCAGTAGCTATGCAGAATCTAGCAATCAGCCCCAGCATTTT
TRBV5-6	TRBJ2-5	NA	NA	CASYLAGRTETQYF	TGTGCCAGCTACCTGGCGGGGCGCACAGAGACCCAGTACTTC
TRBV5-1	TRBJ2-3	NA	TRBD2	CASSLTGLAGGDTQYF	TGCGCCAGCAGCTTGACGGGACTAGCGGGAGGAGATACGCAGTATTTT
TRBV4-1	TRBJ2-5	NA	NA	CASSQDWWFQETQYF	TGCGCCAGCAGCCAAGATTGGTGGTTCCAAGAGACCCAGTACTTC
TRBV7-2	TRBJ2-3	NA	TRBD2	CASSTGLAGQDTQYF	TGTGCCAGCAGCACGGGACTAGCGGGGCAAGATACGCAGTATTTT
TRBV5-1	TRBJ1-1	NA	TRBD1	CASSLGQGAISAEAFF	TGCGCCAGCAGCCTGGGACAGGGTGCTATTAGCGCTGAAGCTTTCTTT
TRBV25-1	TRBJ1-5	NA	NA	CASSDTRWWQAQHF	TGTGCCAGCAGTGATACACGGTGGTGGCAGGCCCAGCATTTT
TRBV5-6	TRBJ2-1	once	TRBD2	CASSFLAGKGNNEQFF	TGTGCCAGCAGCTTCCTAGCGGGAAAGGGGAACAATGAGCAGTTCTTC
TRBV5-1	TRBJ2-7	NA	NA	CASSLAGLAYEQYF	TGCGCCAGCAGTCTTGCCGGGCTGGCCTACGAGCAGTACTTC
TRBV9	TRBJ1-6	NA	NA	CASSVATGINSPLHF	TGTGCCAGCAGCGTAGCTACTGGAATAAATTCACCCCTCCACTTT
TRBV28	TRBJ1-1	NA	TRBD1	CASRAGTANTEAFF	TGTGCCAGCAGGGCCGGGACAGCTAACACTGAAGCTTTCTTT
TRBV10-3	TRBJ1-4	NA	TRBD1	CASKNSDREGGEKLFF	TGTGCCTCCAAAAATTCAGACAGGGAAGGCGGTGAAAAACTGTTTTTT
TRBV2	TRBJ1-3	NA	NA	CASSEFAAGNTIYF	TGTGCCAGCAGTGAATTTGCAGCTGGAAACACCATATATTTT
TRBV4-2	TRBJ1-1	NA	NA	CASSQARQLMNTEAFF	TGTGCCAGCAGCCAAGCGCGACAGCTCATGAACACTGAAGCTTTCTTT
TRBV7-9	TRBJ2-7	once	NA	CASSFLAVGTALPWGQYF	TGTGCCAGCAGCTTTTTAGCGGTCGGGACAGCCTTACCTTGGGGGCAGTACTTC
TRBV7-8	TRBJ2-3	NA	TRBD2	CASSFLLASDTQYF	TGTGCCAGCAGCTTTTTACTAGCGTCAGATACGCAGTATTTT
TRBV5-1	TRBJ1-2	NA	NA	CASSLDRTNYGYTF	TGCGCCAGCAGCTTGGACAGAACTAACTATGGCTACACCTTC